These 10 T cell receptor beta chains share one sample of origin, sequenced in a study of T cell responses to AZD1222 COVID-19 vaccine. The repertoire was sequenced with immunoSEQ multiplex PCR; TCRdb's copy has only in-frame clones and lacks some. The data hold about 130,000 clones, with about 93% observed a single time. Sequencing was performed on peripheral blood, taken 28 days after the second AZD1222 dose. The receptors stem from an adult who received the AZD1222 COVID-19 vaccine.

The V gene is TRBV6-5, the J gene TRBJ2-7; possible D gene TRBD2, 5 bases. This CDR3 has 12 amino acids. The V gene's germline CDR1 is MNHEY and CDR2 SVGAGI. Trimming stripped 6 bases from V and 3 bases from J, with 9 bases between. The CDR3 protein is CASSSGLYEQYF. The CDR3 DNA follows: TGTGCCAGCAGCTCTGGACTCTACGAGCAGTACTTC.

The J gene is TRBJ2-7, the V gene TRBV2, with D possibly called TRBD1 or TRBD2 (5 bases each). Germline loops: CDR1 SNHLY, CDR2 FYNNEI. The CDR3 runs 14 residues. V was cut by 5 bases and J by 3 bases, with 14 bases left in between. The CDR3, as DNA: TGTGCCAGCAGTCCTGCACGGGGCTACTACGAGCAGTACTTC. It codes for CASSPARGYYEQYF.

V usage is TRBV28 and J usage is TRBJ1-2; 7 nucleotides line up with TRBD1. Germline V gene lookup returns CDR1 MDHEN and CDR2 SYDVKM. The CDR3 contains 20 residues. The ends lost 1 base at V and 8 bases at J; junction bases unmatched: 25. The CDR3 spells CASSLSAWAPRTGLVSGYTF. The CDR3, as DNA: TGTGCCAGCAGTTTATCTGCGTGGGCCCCAAGGACAGGCCTCGTTTCGGGCTACACCTTC.

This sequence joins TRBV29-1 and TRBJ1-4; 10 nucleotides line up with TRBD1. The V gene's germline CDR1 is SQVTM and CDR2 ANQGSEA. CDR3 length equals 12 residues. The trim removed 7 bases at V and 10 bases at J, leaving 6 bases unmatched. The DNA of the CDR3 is TGCAGCGGAAGGGACAGGGGAGGAAAACTGTTTTTT. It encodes CSGRDRGGKLFF.

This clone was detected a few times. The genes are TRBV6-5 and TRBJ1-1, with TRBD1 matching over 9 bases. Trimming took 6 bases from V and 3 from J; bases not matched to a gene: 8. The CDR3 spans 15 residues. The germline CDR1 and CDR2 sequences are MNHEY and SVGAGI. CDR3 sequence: CASSYRGLGDTEAFF. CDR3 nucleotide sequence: TGTGCCAGCAGCTACAGGGGGCTGGGGGACACTGAAGCTTTCTTT.

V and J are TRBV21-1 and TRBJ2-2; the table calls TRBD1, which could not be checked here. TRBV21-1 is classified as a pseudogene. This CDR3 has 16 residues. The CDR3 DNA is TGTGCCAGCAGCGCACGAGCGGACAGCTACACCGGGGAGCTGTTTTTT. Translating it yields CASSARADSYTGELFF.

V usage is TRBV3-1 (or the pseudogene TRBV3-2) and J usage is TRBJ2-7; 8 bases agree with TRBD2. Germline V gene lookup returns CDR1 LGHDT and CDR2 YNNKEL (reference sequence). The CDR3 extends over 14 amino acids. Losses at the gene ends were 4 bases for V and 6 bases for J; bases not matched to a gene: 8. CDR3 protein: CASSPGTRVSEQYF. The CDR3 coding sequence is TGTGCCAGCAGCCCCGGGACTAGAGTCTCCGAGCAGTACTTC.

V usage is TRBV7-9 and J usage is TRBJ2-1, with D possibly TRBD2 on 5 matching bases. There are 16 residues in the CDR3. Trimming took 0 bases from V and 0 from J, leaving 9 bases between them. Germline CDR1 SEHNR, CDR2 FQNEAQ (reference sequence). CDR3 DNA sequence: TGTGCCAGCAGCTTAGCCACGGGGAACTCCTACAATGAGCAGTTCTTC. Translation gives CASSLATGNSYNEQFF.

CDR3 protein: CASSPDPQGISPQHF. DNA of the CDR3: TGTGCCAGCTCACCTGATCCGCAGGGCATATCGCCCCAGCATTTT. The gene calls are TRBV18 and TRBJ1-5; TRBD1 is a possible D gene (5 bases). Trimming took off 3 bases at V and 9 bases at J, with 18 bases between the two ends. CDR1 is KGHSH and CDR2 is LQKENI in the germline V gene. The CDR3 sequence is 15 residues long. The whole variable domain, remainder taken from reference TRBV18 and TRBJ1-5, is NAGVMQNPRHLVRRRGQEARLRCSPMKGHSHVYWYRQLPEEGLKFMVYLQKENIIDESGMPKERFSAEFPKEGPSILRIQQVVRGDSAAYFCASSPDPQGISPQHFGDGTRLSIL.

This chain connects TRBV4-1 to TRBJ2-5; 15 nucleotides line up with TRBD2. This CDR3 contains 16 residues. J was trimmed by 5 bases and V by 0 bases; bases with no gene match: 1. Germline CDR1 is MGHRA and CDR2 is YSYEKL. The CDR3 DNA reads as TGCGCCAGCAGCCAAGAGGGGACTAGCGGGGGGGAGACCCAGTACTTC. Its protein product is CASSQEGTSGGETQYF.